This T cell receptor beta chain derives from a study of Ad26.COV2.S vaccination and SARS-CoV-2 variants. Study context: Ad26.COV2.S, an intramuscular injection, was given once or twice 56 days apart. Study findings and constraints: Participants given vaccine showed non-spike TCR breadth similar to that of placebo recipients.

The treatment here: roughly 19 received Ad26.COV2.S at low or high dose, single or two shots; about 5 received placebo; per-sample allocation not given. Repertoires come from day 63 after the first vaccine or placebo injection. Vaccine was an Ad26 vector expressing Wuhan-strain SARS-CoV-2 spike. CDR1 ENHRY and CDR2 SYGVKD come from the germline V gene. V dropped 5 bases and J dropped 6; count of bases not matched to a gene: 5. This CDR3 is 14 amino acids long. A note on this clone: Its specificity is not known.

Sequencing was performed with immunoSEQ multiplex PCR; in TCRdb, only in-frame clones are kept and a portion is missing. The sample includes a few hundred thousand clones, roughly 87% of them seen just once. Sequenced here: peripheral blood, sampled in a trial of Ad26.COV2.S vaccine versus placebo. This receptor was obtained from a person between 18 and 59 years old who received the Ad26.COV2.S COVID-19 vaccine or a placebo. The chain has TRBV10-3 and TRBJ2-1, with TRBD1 matching 9 bases. This CDR3 is CAISPGQGPNEQFF. The CDR3 coding sequence is TGTGCCATCAGTCCGGGACAGGGTCCCAATGAGCAGTTCTTC.